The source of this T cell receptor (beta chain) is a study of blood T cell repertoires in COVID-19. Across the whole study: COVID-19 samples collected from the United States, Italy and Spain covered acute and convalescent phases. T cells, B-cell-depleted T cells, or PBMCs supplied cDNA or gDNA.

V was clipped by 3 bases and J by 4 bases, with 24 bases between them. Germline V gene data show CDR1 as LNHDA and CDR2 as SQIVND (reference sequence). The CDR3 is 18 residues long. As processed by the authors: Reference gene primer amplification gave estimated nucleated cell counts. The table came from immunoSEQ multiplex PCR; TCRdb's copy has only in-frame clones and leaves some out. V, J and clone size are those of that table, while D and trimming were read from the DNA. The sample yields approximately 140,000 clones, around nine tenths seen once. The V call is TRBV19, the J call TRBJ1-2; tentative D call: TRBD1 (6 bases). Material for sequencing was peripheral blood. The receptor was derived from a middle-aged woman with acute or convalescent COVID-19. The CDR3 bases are TGTGCCAGTAGTATTTTTTCCAGGGGACCACCAGGGTCCTATGGCTACACCTTC. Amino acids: CASSIFSRGPPGSYGYTF.